The sequence of this T cell receptor beta chain was determined in a study of blood T cell repertoires in COVID-19 (dated by TCRdb to about 2020). Concerning the study at large: Collaborator samples came from the United States, Italy and Spain and covered acute and convalescent phases of COVID-19. The prospective study material was composed of cDNA or gDNA derived from T cells, B-cell-depleted T cells, or PBMCs. Subjects who had been exposed to COVID-19, were actively infected with it, or had recovered from it provided the deeply sampled blood TCRbeta repertoires that made up the dataset. The repertoires were released in a freely available public database intended as a resource for research on the immune response to SARS-CoV-2. The samples were drawn from the first 160 participants of the ongoing ImmuneRACE study and from 950 to 1,500 subjects provided by 6 global collaborators. Sample metadata almost always included a de-identified subject ID, COVID-19 status, age in years and sex. Where available, HLA class I and class II types were obtained from metadata supplied by the sample provider rather than from assay-based typing.

Each collaborating institution followed its own protocols to collect whole blood in K2EDTA tubes. For TCRbeta analysis, collaborator samples were shipped as frozen whole blood, as isolated PBMCs, or as DNA extracted from either sample type. Results the study describes overall, beyond this receptor: Clinical and demographic metadata were provided uncurated, with the amount varying by source and participant.

TCRbeta CDR3 regions were amplified from genomic DNA by means of the immunoSEQ Assay, a bias-controlled multiplex PCR. The paper's processing steps were these. Within the assay, amplification of reference gene primers was used to estimate how many nucleated cells each sample contained. To quantify the absolute abundance of each unique TCRbeta CDR3 rearrangement, sequence reads were collapsed and filtered. Productive Simpson clonality was computed per sample as the square root of Simpson's diversity index over productive rearrangements. In its TCRdb copy, this immuneACCESS table keeps in-frame sequences only and misses some clones. Where compared with another copy, unresolved V genes explain less than half of these, and the others have no known cause. For V, J and clone size, that table is used; D and trimming come from the DNA. This sample has about 250,000 clones in its table, and about 68% of those were observed once. The top ten clonotypes cover 3% to 3.5% of the sample.

Notes on this clone: The antigen this receptor binds is unknown. The input lacks base qualities; no much larger clone sits a single base away.

The sequence came from a woman older than 75 with acute or convalescent COVID-19. What was sequenced was peripheral blood.

The CDR3 region: CASSASGGASRETQYF. At the DNA level, the sequence is TGTGCCAGCAGCGCTAGCGGGGGGGCTTCACGAGAGACCCAGTACTTC. The rearranged chain carries TRBV7-2 and TRBJ2-5; the central 12 bases match TRBD2. From the cysteine up to the phenylalanine, the CDR3 has a length of 16 residues. The kept DNA is CDR3 alone, 48 bases in frame from the first base. The germline V gene encodes CDR1 SGHTA and CDR2 FQGNSA. Compared with germline, V lacks 5 bases and J lacks 4 bases; bases without a gene match: 8.